The present T cell receptor (beta chain) was sequenced within a study of T-cell memory formation after mild COVID-19. From germline, CDR1 is SGHRS and CDR2 YFSETQ. The CDR3 runs to 15 residues. Unmatched junction bases numbered 7, after V lost 3 bases and J lost 3 bases. TCRdb re-called the 5' RACE reads through MiXCR, storing one row per CDR3 protein. The sample has about 430,000 distinct CDR3 sequences, more than 20% seen once. The chain is built from TRBV5-1 and TRBJ2-7; 9 bases are a match to TRBD2. The sequenced sample was PBMCs or a T cell subset sorted from them (not recorded which). This TCR was recovered from an adult woman who had mild COVID-19 (a few samples of this study predate the infection). Cell type and time point are not known. The CDR3 region is CASSWGGRAIYEQYF. DNA for the CDR3: TGCGCCAGCAGCTGGGGCGGGAGGGCCATCTACGAGCAGTACTTC. Complete variable domain (other parts from reference TRBV5-1 and TRBJ2-7): KAGVTQTPRYLIKTRGQQVTLSCSPISGHRSVSWYQQTPGQGLQFLFEYFSETQRNKGNFPGRFSGRQFSNSRSEMNVSTLELGDSALYLCASSWGGRAIYEQYFGPGTRLTVT.